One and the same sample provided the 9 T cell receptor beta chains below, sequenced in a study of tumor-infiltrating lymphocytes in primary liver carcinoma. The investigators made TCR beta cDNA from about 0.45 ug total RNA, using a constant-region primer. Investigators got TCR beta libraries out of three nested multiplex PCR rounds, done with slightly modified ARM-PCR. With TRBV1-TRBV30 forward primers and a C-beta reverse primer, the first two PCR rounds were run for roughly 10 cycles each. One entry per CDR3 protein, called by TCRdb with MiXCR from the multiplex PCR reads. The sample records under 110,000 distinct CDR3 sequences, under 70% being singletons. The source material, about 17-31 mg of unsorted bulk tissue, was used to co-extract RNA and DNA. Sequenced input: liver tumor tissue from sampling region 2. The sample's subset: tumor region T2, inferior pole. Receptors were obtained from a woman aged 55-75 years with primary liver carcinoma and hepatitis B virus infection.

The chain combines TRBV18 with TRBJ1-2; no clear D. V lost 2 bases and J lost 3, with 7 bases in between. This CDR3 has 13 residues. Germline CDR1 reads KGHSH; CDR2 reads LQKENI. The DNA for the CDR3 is TGTGCCAGCTCACCAAACGGAGACTATGGCTACACCTTC. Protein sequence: CASSPNGDYGYTF.

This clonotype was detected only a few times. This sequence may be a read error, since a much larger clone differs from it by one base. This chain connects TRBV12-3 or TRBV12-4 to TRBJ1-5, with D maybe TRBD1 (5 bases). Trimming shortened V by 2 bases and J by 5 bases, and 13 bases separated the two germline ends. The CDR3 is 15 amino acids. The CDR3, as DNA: TGTGCCAGCAGTTTAAGTTTACGGGGCTATCAGCCCCAGCATTTT. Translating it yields CASSLSLRGYQPQHF.

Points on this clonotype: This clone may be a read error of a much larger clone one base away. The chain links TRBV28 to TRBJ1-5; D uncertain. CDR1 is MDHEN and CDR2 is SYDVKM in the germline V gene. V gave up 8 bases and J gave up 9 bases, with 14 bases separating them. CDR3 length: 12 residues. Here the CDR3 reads CASRRLSLPQHF. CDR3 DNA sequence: TGTGCCAGCCGGAGGCTATCTCTGCCCCAGCATTTT. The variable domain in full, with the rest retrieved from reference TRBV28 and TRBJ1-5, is DVKVTQSSRYLVKRTGEKVFLECVQDMDHENMFWYRQDPGLGLRLIYFSYDVKMKEKGDIPEGYSVSREKKERFSLILESASTNQTSMYLCASRRLSLPQHFGDGTRLSIL.

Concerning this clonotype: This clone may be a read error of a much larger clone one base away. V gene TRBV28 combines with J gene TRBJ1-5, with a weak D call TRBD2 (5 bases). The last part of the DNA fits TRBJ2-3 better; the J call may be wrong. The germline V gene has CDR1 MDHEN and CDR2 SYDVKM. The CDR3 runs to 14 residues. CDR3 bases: TGTGCCAGCAGTTTTCGACCTAGCAATCAGCCCCAGTATTTT. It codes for CASSFRPSNQPQYF.

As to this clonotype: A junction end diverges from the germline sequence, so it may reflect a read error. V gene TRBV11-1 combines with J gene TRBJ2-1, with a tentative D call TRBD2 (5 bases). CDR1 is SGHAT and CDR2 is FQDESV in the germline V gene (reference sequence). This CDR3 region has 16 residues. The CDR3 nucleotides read TGTGCCAGCAGCCGCACTAGATCAGGCCCCTACAATGAGCAGTTCTTT. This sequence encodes CASSRTRSGPYNEQFF.

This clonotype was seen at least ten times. CDR3: CSADSPNYGYTF. As DNA, the CDR3 is TGCAGTGCTGACAGTCCTAACTATGGCTACACCTTC. The V call is TRBV29-1, the J call TRBJ1-2; D possibly corresponds to TRBD1 (5 bases). The germline V gene has CDR1 SQVTM and CDR2 ANQGSEA. The CDR3 spans 12 residues.

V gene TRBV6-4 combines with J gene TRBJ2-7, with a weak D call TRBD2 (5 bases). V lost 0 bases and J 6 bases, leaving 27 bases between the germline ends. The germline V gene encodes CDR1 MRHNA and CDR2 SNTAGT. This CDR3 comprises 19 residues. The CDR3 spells CASSDSIEVGVRIFIEQYF. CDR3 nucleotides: TGTGCCAGCAGTGACTCGATTGAGGTCGGGGTAAGGATCTTCATCGAGCAGTACTTC.

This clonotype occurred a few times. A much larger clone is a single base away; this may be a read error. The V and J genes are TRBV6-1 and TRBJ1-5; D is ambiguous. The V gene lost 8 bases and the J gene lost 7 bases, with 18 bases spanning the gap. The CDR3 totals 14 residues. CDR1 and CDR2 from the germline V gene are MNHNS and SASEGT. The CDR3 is CASGVWTMGQPQHF. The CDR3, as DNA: TGTGCCAGCGGTGTCTGGACTATGGGGCAGCCCCAGCATTTT.

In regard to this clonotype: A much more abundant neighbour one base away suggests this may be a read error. DNA for the CDR3: TGTGCCAGCCGATCGAACACTGGAGCTTTCTTT. This encodes CASRSNTGAFF. The J gene is TRBJ1-1, the V gene TRBV28, with D uncertain. The CDR3 runs to 11 residues. From germline, CDR1 is MDHEN and CDR2 SYDVKM.